Listed below are T cell receptor beta chains from one sample, sequenced in a study of blood T cells in healthy people across ages. Using its own MiXCR run on the 5' RACE reads, TCRdb lists one record per CDR3 protein. The sample has roughly 800,000 distinct CDR3 sequences, around 36% seen once. The sequenced sample consisted of blood. The origin of the receptors is a man between 18 and 29 years old in good health. Each CDR3 is given with its conserved first and last residue. A D gene is named only where the DNA matches it firmly. The size field is filled for only some rows; it gives once, few, many or a size class.

- | TRBJ2-1 | TRBV7-3 | few | TGTGCCAGCAGCTCAGATGTTACTATCTCCATCTACAATGAGCAGTTCTTC | CASSSDVTISIYNEQFF
TRBD2 | TRBJ2-5 | TRBV7-2 | - | TGTGCCAGCAGCACCGCTAGCGGGCAAGAGACCCAGTACTTC | CASSTASGQETQYF
TRBD1 | TRBJ2-3 | TRBV12-3/TRBV12-4 | - | TGTGCCAGCAAGCATTCCGGGACAGGGGGCGCAGATACGCAGTATTTT | CASKHSGTGGADTQYF
- | TRBJ1-2 | TRBV20-1 | many | TGCAGTGCTAGAGCGGAGGGGATGGACTATGGCTACACCTTC | CSARAEGMDYGYTF
- | TRBJ2-3 | TRBV20-1 | - | TGCGCCTCCCCAGGGGGGGGCACAGATACGCAGTATTTT | CASPGGGTDTQYF
TRBD2 | TRBJ2-5 | TRBV14 | few | TGTGCCAGCAGCCGGACCCTCCTCCTAGCGGGGGGGGTCCCGTACTTC | CASSRTLLLAGGVPYF
TRBD2 | TRBJ2-5 | TRBV20-1 | - | TGCAGTGCTAGAGTAGCGGGGGCGGAGACCCAGTACTTC | CSARVAGAETQYF
TRBD2 | TRBJ2-5 | TRBV7-2 | - | TGTACCAGCAGCTGGGGACTAGCGGCTAACAATGAGCAGTACTTC | CTSSWGLAANNEQYF
- | TRBJ2-7 | TRBV25-1 | few | TGTGCCAGCAGTCCACGACATCTCGAAGGGTTTAACGAGCAGTACTTC | CASSPRHLEGFNEQYF
- | TRBJ2-1 | TRBV5-1 | - | TGCGCCAGCAGCCGATCGTCCCCACTAATAGAAAATGAGCAGTTCTTC | CASSRSSPLIENEQFF
- | TRBJ1-2 | TRBV7-2 | - | TGTGCCAGCAGCTTAGACGGCAGCCTGCCCGATGGCTACACCTTC | CASSLDGSLPDGYTF
- | TRBJ1-1 | TRBV6-1 | - | TGTGCCAGCAGGTTGGACGGGCAGAACACTGAAGCTTTCTTT | CASRLDGQNTEAFF
- | TRBJ1-1 | TRBV5-1 | - | TGCGCCAGCAGCGAGGAGGGGTACACTGAAGCTTTCTTT | CASSEEGYTEAFF
- | TRBJ2-1 | TRBV6-5 | many | TGTGCCAGCAGTTACGACCCGCTAGCAGCCCTTTCCGCCGGGGAGCAGTTCTTC | CASSYDPLAALSAGEQFF
- | TRBJ1-2 | TRBV29-1 | few | TGCAGCGTTGGCGGGACCGAACTTTATGGCTACACCTTC | CSVGGTELYGYTF
- | TRBJ2-3 | TRBV12-3/TRBV12-4 | - | TGTGCCAGTAGCCACCCTCGGAACACAGATACGCAGTATTTT | CASSHPRNTDTQYF
- | TRBJ2-3 | TRBV29-1 | - | TGCAGCGTTGAAGCCACAGCCTGGGACACAGATACGCAGTATTTT | CSVEATAWDTDTQYF
- | TRBJ1-2 | TRBV5-1 | few | TGCGCCAGCAGAAACCAGGACTATGGCTACACCTTC | CASRNQDYGYTF
- | TRBJ2-5 | TRBV5-6 | - | TGTGCCAGCAGCTGGAACCGGGACGGGGAGACCCAGTACTTC | CASSWNRDGETQYF